This T cell receptor beta chain was captured in a study of blood T cell repertoires in COVID-19. Looking at the study overall: PBMCs, B-cell-depleted T cells, or T cells were the source of the cDNA or gDNA that made up the material.

With 7 bases removed from V and 4 bases from J, the gap between germline ends came to 14 bases. CDR3 length equals 13 residues. Germline V CDR1 and CDR2: SGHDT, YYEEEE. Some clones are missing from TCRdb's copy, which holds only in-frame ones; the method was immunoSEQ multiplex PCR. The data hold 150,000 to 200,000 clones, with 84% observed a single time. The clonotype comes from a woman in her 70s with COVID-19, enrolled during active disease. Sample: peripheral blood. The chain is built from TRBV5-6 and TRBJ1-1; D might be TRBD1 (5 bases). CDR3 coding DNA: TGTGCCAGCTCCCTGTGGGGCGGCACTGAAGCTTTCTTT. It encodes CASSLWGGTEAFF. The variable domain in full, with the rest retrieved from reference TRBV5-6 and TRBJ1-1, is DAGVTQSPTHLIKTRGQQVTLRCSPKSGHDTVSWYQQALGQGPQFIFQYYEEEERQRGNFPDRFSGHQFPNYSSELNVNALLLGDSALYLCASSLWGGTEAFFGQGTRLTVV.